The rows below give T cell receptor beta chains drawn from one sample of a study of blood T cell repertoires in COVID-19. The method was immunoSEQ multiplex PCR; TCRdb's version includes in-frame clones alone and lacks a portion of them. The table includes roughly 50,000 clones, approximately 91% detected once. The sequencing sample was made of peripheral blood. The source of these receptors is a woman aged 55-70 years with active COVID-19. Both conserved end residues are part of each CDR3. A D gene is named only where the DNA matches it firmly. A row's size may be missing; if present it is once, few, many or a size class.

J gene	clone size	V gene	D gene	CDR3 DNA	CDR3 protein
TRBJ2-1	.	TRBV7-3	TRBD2	TGTGCCAGCAGTTCTAGCGGAGCCTACAATGAGCAGTTCTTC	CASSSSGAYNEQFF
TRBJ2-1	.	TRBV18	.	TGTGCCAGCTCACCAGTGCGGAGCTCCTACAATGAGCAGTTCTTC	CASSPVRSSYNEQFF
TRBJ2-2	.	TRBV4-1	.	TGCGCCAGCAGCCCCCAGGGACATCTTCGGAACACCGGGGAGCTGTTTTTT	CASSPQGHLRNTGELFF
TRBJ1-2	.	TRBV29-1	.	TGCAGCGTTGAACCCCCCCGGACAGAAGGCTATGGCTACACCTTC	CSVEPPRTEGYGYTF
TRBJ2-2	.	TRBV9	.	TGTGCCAGCACCGACAGCGCGAACACCGGGGAGCTGTTTTTT	CASTDSANTGELFF
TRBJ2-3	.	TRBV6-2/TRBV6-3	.	TGTGCCAGCAGTTCTTTCCCTAGCACAGATACGCAGTATTTT	CASSSFPSTDTQYF
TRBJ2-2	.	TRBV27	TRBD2	TGTGCCAGCATGGTGGCGGGGGGCTATACCGGGGAGCTGTTTTTT	CASMVAGGYTGELFF
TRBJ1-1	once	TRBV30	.	TGTGCCTCCAGACCGGGAGGGTCCCTCAGTATGAACACTGAAGCTTTCTTT	CASRPGGSLSMNTEAFF
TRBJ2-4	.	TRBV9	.	TGTGCCAGCAGCGTGACCCCGGGACTGAAAAACATTCAGTACTTC	CASSVTPGLKNIQYF
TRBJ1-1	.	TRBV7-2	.	TGTGCCAGCAGCTTCGGGTTTTTGGGTCGCACTGAAGCTTTCTTT	CASSFGFLGRTEAFF
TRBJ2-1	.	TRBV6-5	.	TGTGCCACCTCGCCACAAATCGATGAGCAGTTCTTC	CATSPQIDEQFF
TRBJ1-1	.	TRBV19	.	TGTGCCAGTAGTATACCCACCCCTATGTTAACTGAAGCTTTCTTT	CASSIPTPMLTEAFF
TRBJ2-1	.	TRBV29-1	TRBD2	TGCAGCGTAGCTAGGACTAGCCTAAACAATGAGCAGTTCTTC	CSVARTSLNNEQFF
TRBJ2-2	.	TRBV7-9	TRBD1	TGTGCCAGCAGCTCACAGGGGGCCACCGGGGAGCTGTTTTTT	CASSSQGATGELFF
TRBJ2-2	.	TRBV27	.	TGTGCCAGCAGTCGGGAACAGAACACCGGGGAGCTGTTTTTT	CASSREQNTGELFF
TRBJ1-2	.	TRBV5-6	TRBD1	TGTGCCAGCACCTCGACAGGGGGCGAATTTGGCTACACCTTC	CASTSTGGEFGYTF
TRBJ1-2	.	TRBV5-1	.	TGCGCCAGCAGCTCAACAGGGAACTATGGCTACACCTTC	CASSSTGNYGYTF
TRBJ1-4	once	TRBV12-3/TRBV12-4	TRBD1	TGTGCCAGCACAGGGGGGCCTGGGGAAAAACTGTTTTTT	CASTGGPGEKLFF
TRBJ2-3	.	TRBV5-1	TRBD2	TGCGCCAGCAGCCCTCAGACTAGCTCAGATACGCAGTATTTT	CASSPQTSSDTQYF
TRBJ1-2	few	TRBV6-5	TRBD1	TGTGCCAGCAGTTATTTGACAGGGCGGGACTATGGCTACACCTTC	CASSYLTGRDYGYTF
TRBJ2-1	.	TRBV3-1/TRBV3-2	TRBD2	TGTGCCAGCAGCCCCCGACTAGCGGGGGGGCCCAGTGAGCAGTTCTTC	CASSPRLAGGPSEQFF
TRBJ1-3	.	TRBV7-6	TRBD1	TGTGCCAGCAGCCGCAATCACAGGGGGTTAGACACCATATATTTT	CASSRNHRGLDTIYF
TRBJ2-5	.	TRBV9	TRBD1	TGTGCCAGCAGCGCAATCGACAGGGGACCGGAGACCCAGTACTTC	CASSAIDRGPETQYF
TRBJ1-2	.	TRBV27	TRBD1	TGTGCCAGCAGTTTAAGGGCAGGGGGCTACTATGGCTACACCTTC	CASSLRAGGYYGYTF
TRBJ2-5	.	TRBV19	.	TGTGCCAGTAGTATAGAAGATGGGGGCAACCAAGAGACCCAGTACTTC	CASSIEDGGNQETQYF
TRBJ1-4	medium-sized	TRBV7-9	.	TGTGCCAGCAGCTTAGAAGGGGACTCACTTAATGAAAAACTGTTTTTT	CASSLEGDSLNEKLFF
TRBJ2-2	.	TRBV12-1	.	TGTGCCAGCAGCGGGTGGACTAGCGCCGGGGAGCTGTTTTTT	CASSGWTSAGELFF
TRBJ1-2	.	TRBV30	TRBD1	TGTGCCTGGAGGTTGACAGGGGGCGACCAAAGCTACACCTTC	CAWRLTGGDQSYTF
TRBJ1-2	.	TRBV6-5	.	TGTGCCAGCAGTTTCGCAGGTCTTAACTATGGCTACACCTTC	CASSFAGLNYGYTF
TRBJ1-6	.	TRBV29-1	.	TGCAGCGTTGGGGAGGGAAGAAATTCACCCCTCCACTTT	CSVGEGRNSPLHF
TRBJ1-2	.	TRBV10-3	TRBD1	TGTGCCATCAGTGAGCTCAGGATCACAGGGGGGGGTGGCTACACCTTC	CAISELRITGGGGYTF
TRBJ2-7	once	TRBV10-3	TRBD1	TGTGCCATCAGTGTACAGGGGTGGGAGCAGTACTTC	CAISVQGWEQYF
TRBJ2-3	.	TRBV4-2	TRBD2	TGTGCCAGCAGCCAAGGGGAGGGGCCAAACACAGATACGCAGTATTTT	CASSQGEGPNTDTQYF
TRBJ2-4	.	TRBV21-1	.	TGTGCCAGCACCATGGGGGGACGGGAGCTAGCCAAAAACATTCAGTACTTC	CASTMGGRELAKNIQYF
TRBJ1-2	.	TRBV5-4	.	TGTGCCAGCAGCTTGGGTAGTAGGGGCCCTAACTATGGCTACACCTTC	CASSLGSRGPNYGYTF
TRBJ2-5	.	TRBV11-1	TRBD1	TGTGCCAGCAGCTACCGGGACAGGGCGCAGGAGACCCAGTACTTC	CASSYRDRAQETQYF
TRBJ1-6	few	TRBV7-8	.	TGTGCCAGCAGCTTAGGCAGGCAAGGTTCACCCCTCCACTTT	CASSLGRQGSPLHF
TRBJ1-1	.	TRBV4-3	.	TGCGCCAGCAGCCAAGAGTCTGCAGTGAACACTGAAGCTTTCTTT	CASSQESAVNTEAFF
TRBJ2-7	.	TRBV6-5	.	TGTGCCAGCAGTTACTCACCGGGTTCCTACGAGCAGTACTTC	CASSYSPGSYEQYF
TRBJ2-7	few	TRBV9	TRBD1	TGTGCCAACCTACAGGGGGCTCCTTACGAGCAGTACTTC	CANLQGAPYEQYF
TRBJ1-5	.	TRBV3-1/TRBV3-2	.	TGTGCCAGCAGAACGGGGACAACGGAGGATAATCAGCCCCAGCATTTT	CASRTGTTEDNQPQHF
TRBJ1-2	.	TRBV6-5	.	TGTGCCAGCAGTTATACCACTACTAACTATGGCTACACCTTC	CASSYTTTNYGYTF
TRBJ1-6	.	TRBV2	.	TGTGCCAGCAGTGAGCTTTGGCAGGGGAATTCACCCCTCCACTTT	CASSELWQGNSPLHF
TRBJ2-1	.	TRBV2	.	TGTGCCAGCAGCTTCAGGATGCGCGCAAATGAGCAGTTCTTC	CASSFRMRANEQFF
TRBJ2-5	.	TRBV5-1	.	TGCGCCAGCAGCTTGGCGGGACAAGAACGCGAGACCCAGTACTTC	CASSLAGQERETQYF
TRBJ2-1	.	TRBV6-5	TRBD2	TGTGCCAGCAATATGGGCGGGGGGCCAAACAATGAGCAGTTCTTC	CASNMGGGPNNEQFF
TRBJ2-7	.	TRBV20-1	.	TGCAGTGCCGCAGACTCCTACGAGCAGTACTTC	CSAADSYEQYF
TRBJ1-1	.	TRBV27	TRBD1	TGTGCCAGCAGCCACAGGGGGCAAGCTTTCTTT	CASSHRGQAFF
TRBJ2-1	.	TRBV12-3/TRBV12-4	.	TGTGCCAGCAGTTTACGAGGTGACCAGTTCTTC	CASSLRGDQFF
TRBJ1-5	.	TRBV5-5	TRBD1	TGTGCCAGCAGCTCTGGGGGACAGGGGGCGCGTCAGCCCCAGCATTTT	CASSSGGQGARQPQHF
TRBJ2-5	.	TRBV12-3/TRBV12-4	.	TGTGCCAGCAGTTTTGGGGCCGAAGAGACCCAGTACTTC	CASSFGAEETQYF
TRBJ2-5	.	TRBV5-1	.	TGCGCCAGCAGCTTAGGGGGGGTGAGTGAGACCCAGTACTTC	CASSLGGVSETQYF
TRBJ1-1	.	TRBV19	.	TGTGCCAGTAGTAAGTTAGGAACAGGAGTGGTAACAGCTTTCTTT	CASSKLGTGVVTAFF
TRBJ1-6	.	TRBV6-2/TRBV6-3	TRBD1	TGTGCCAGCAGTTACCGTCCGGGACAGCGAAACTATAATTCACCCCTCCACTTT	CASSYRPGQRNYNSPLHF
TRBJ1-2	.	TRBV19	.	TGTGCCAGTAGTATTACAGGGCCCTATGGCTACACCTTC	CASSITGPYGYTF
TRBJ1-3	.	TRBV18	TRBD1	TGTGCCAGCTCACCTCAGACAGGGTCTGGAAACACCATATATTTT	CASSPQTGSGNTIYF
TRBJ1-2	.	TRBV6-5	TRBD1	TGTGCCAGCAAACGGACAGGGTATGGCTACACCTTC	CASKRTGYGYTF
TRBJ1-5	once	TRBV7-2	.	TGTGCCAGCAGCCCCGGGGGGGGGCACCGGCCCGATCAGCCCCAGCATTTT	CASSPGGGHRPDQPQHF